The 16 T cell receptor beta chains listed next were all sequenced from one sample in a study of shared clonotypes between healthy human individuals. The protocol was immunoSEQ multiplex PCR, while the TCRdb copy is restricted to in-frame clones and leaves out a portion. This table holds some 240,000 clones, approximately 70% found once. The sequencing sample was made of memory CD4+ T cells sorted from blood. Noted subset: CD45RA-negative fraction. Every receptor here comes from a man aged 25-45 years in good health.

In this sample, this clone turned up a few times. This chain joins TRBV15 and TRBJ2-2; 9 nucleotides align to TRBD1. Germline loops: CDR1 LNHNV, CDR2 YYDKDF (reference sequence). V was pared by 4 bases and J by 7 bases, with 4 bases of the junction left unmatched. The CDR3 loop spans 14 amino acids. Here the CDR3 reads CATSIGQGIGELFF. The CDR3 DNA sequence: TGTGCCACCAGCATTGGACAGGGGATCGGGGAGCTGTTTTTT.

The V gene is TRBV4-2, the J gene TRBJ2-3; D gene ambiguous. This CDR3 region has 15 residues. The ends were cut back, 0 bases at V and 0 bases at J, with 7 bases in the middle. The germline CDR1 and CDR2 sequences are LGHNA and YNFKEQ. The CDR3 nucleotides are TGTGCCAGCAGCCAAGAGGCAGCTAGCACAGATACGCAGTATTTT. Residues: CASSQEAASTDTQYF.

Note on this clone: Other nucleotide sequences from this sample produce the same CDR3. The chain recombines TRBV2 with TRBJ2-7; no clear D gene. CDR1 and CDR2 from the germline V gene are SNHLY and FYNNEI. V was trimmed by 7 bases and J by 3 bases, leaving 4 bases between them. The CDR3 is made up of 10 amino acids. CDR3 amino acids: CASKGYEQYF. The CDR3 region has the DNA TGTGCCAGCAAGGGCTACGAGCAGTACTTC.

This clone showed up just once. The chain uses TRBV11-3 and TRBJ2-3; 7 nucleotides agree with TRBD1. The CDR3 spans 12 residues. V was clipped by 5 bases and J by 4 bases; unmatched bases: 0. Germline-derived CDR1 and CDR2 are SGHNT and YENEEA. The CDR3 spells CASSTGADTQYF. The CDR3 coding sequence is TGTGCCAGCAGCACAGGGGCAGATACGCAGTATTTT.

The chain is built from TRBV29-1 and TRBJ1-4; D unresolved. This CDR3 comprises 13 residues. The V gene's germline CDR1 is SQVTM and CDR2 ANQGSEA. In DNA form, the CDR3 reads TGCAGTGGTGTTAGTCGCCTTAATGAAAAACTGTTTTTT. Translated: CSGVSRLNEKLFF.

This sequence joins TRBV7-2 and TRBJ2-3; no reliable D call. V was pared by 5 bases and J by 9 bases, with 9 bases between. CDR3 length: 11 residues. The germline gives CDR1 SGHTA, CDR2 FQGNSA. CDR3 loop: CASSASTTQYF. The CDR3 bases are TGTGCCAGCAGCGCTAGTACGACGCAGTATTTT.

The chain has TRBV5-1 and TRBJ2-1; 11 nucleotides match TRBD2. The junction had 10 bases not matched to a gene; V was cut back by 0 bases and J by 8 bases. The CDR3 totals 17 residues. The germline gives CDR1 SGHRS, CDR2 YFSETQ. For the CDR3, the DNA is TGCGCCAGCAGCTTGGCGGACACTAGCGGGAGTACCGATGAGCAGTTCTTC. It encodes CASSLADTSGSTDEQFF.

The chain carries TRBV29-1 and TRBJ2-3, with D tentatively TRBD1 or TRBD2 (5 bases each). Germline V CDR1 and CDR2: SQVTM, ANQGSEA. This CDR3 contains 14 residues. The V gene lost 6 bases and the J gene lost 5 bases, with 18 bases spanning the gap. CDR3 nucleotides: TGCAGCGTAGGGGAGCGGCCAGTCGGAGATACGCAGTATTTT. It translates to CSVGERPVGDTQYF.

The V and J genes are TRBV5-1 and TRBJ2-3; TRBD2 aligns across 7 bases. V dropped 4 bases and J dropped 3; count of bases not matched to a gene: 5. Per the germline V gene, CDR1 is SGHRS and CDR2 is YFSETQ. CDR3 length: 14 residues. CDR3 protein: CASSPTSLTDTQYF. The CDR3 nucleotides read TGCGCCAGCAGCCCGACTAGCCTTACAGATACGCAGTATTTT.

The J gene is TRBJ1-2, the V gene TRBV6-5; D might be TRBD1 (5 bases). This CDR3 is built from 14 residues. Germline loops: CDR1 MNHEY, CDR2 SVGAGI. The V end was cut by 0 bases, the J end by 6 bases, with 11 bases between. In nucleotides, the CDR3 is TGTGCCAGCAGTTACTCGAGGGACGTAGATGGCTACACCTTC. This encodes CASSYSRDVDGYTF.

This sequence joins TRBV10-1 and TRBJ2-7; 10 nucleotides agree with TRBD2. CDR1 and CDR2 from the germline V gene are WNHNN and SYGVQD (reference sequence). V was pared by 4 bases and J by 6 bases, with 3 bases of the junction left unmatched. CDR3 length: 13 amino acids. The CDR3 loop is CASSVKREGEQYF. Here the CDR3 DNA reads TGCGCCAGCAGTGTGAAGCGGGAGGGCGAGCAGTACTTC.

This clone was observed a few times. This rearrangement joins TRBV2 to TRBJ2-7; D may be TRBD2 (6 bases). The CDR3 sequence is 12 residues long. Trimming removed 6 bases at V and 0 bases at J, with 6 bases between. In germline, CDR1 is SNHLY, CDR2 FYNNEI. The CDR3 DNA is TGTGCCAGCAGGGGAGGCTCCTACGAGCAGTACTTC. Translation gives CASRGGSYEQYF.

This clone was picked up many times. The V gene is TRBV7-8, the J gene TRBJ1-2; no clear D. V lost 1 base and J 8 bases, leaving 8 bases between the germline ends. CDR3 length: 12 amino acids. Per the germline V gene, CDR1 is SGHVS and CDR2 is FQNEAQ. This CDR3 reads CASSLVQGGYTF. The CDR3 DNA reads TGTGCCAGCAGCTTAGTTCAAGGGGGCTACACCTTC.

The V call is TRBV7-6, the J call TRBJ2-3, with D perhaps matching TRBD2 (6 bases). The V end was cut by 1 base, the J end by 4 bases, with 21 bases between. The CDR3 extends over 18 amino acids. Germline-derived CDR1 and CDR2 are SGHVS and FNYEAQ. The CDR3 sequence is CASSLVGGTPLVPDTQYF. Written as DNA, the CDR3 is TGTGCCAGCAGCTTAGTTGGGGGGACCCCCCTGGTCCCAGATACGCAGTATTTT.

The chain recombines TRBV29-1 with TRBJ2-5; perhaps TRBD2 as D (6 bases). Between the trimmed V and J ends, which lost 4 bases and 3 bases, there was a span of 12 bases. The germline CDR1 and CDR2 sequences are SQVTM and ANQGSEA. The CDR3 extends over 13 amino acids. The CDR3 region has the DNA TGCAGCGTTGGAGGAGGGGTGGAAGAGACCCAGTACTTC. As protein: CSVGGGVEETQYF.

V gene TRBV10-3 combines with J gene TRBJ2-1; D may be TRBD1 (6 bases). This CDR3 is 13 amino acids long. Germline assignment: CDR1 ENHRY and CDR2 SYGVKD. V gave up 6 bases and J gave up 4 bases, with 10 bases separating them. CDR3 sequence: CAISQGTYNEQFF. CDR3 DNA sequence: TGTGCCATCAGCCAGGGGACGTACAATGAGCAGTTCTTC.